A selection of T cell receptor beta chains follows, all from one sample in a study of blood T cell repertoires in COVID-19. Assay: immunoSEQ multiplex PCR; the TCRdb copy retains only in-frame clones and omits some. Of 190,000 or so clones in the sample, 65% to 85% were seen once. The source material was PBMCs or T cells enriched from blood (not recorded which). These receptors originate from a middle-aged man who had recovered from COVID-19. CDR3s include the opening cysteine and the closing phenylalanine or tryptophan. The size entry is marked missing in some rows and otherwise reads once, few, many or a size class.

CASSARLPYGYTF,TRBV7-8,once,13
CASSSLTGYAEYGYTF,TRBV27,-,16
CASSPRTGTDTQYF,TRBV7-2,many,14
CASSVSAFGGSGEKLFF,TRBV9,-,17
CASSLMAHREEQYF,TRBV7-2,once,14
CSVELGYEQYF,TRBV29-1,few,11
CASSPSLNGNEQYF,TRBV18,-,14
CASSLSTGGWDYGYTF,TRBV7-8,-,16
CASRATHANTEAFF,TRBV6-4,-,14
CASSLDRGPYEQYF,TRBV4-1,-,14
CAWSTLAGGGDTQYF,TRBV30,-,15
CASTKGLAGGPYSETQYF,TRBV7-8,-,18
CASSDGGGSTDTQYF,TRBV2,-,15
CSVEDRGKSYEQYF,TRBV29-1,-,14
CASSPPSGLGGTEAFF,TRBV18,-,16
CASRTRGRGVYGYTF,TRBV9,-,15
CASRADESNNSPLHF,TRBV9,few,15
CASSKDRGTDTQYF,TRBV19,-,14
CASSLGVGQAYNEQFF,TRBV11-1,-,16
CASSPSNTEAFF,TRBV11-2,-,12
CASSPRGGRGYGYTF,TRBV3-1/TRBV3-2,-,15
CATSPRGQGYNEQFF,TRBV24-1,-,15
CASSLGAGVGNEQFF,TRBV13,-,15
CASSPAGTGRDAEAFF,TRBV4-2,-,16
CASSHLWDSPNYEQYF,TRBV7-8,once,16
CASSSSTFSFEKLFF,TRBV6-5,-,15
CASSAAGGFEQYF,TRBV7-2,-,13
CATSRTGMRTQYF,TRBV15,-,13
CSVPLLYKGHGGTEAFF,TRBV29-1,-,17
CASSEGDSNQPQHF,TRBV9,-,14
CASSWLAGIQETQYF,TRBV5-1,-,15
CASTQGTGYNEQFF,TRBV9,few,14
CASSRQYDQPQHF,TRBV6-5,few,13
CASSGGQGAQETQYF,TRBV9,-,15
CASRLQQGSNEKLFF,TRBV6-6,-,15
CASSLWGLRVATEAFF,TRBV7-2,-,16
CASSQTYRDEQFF,TRBV7-3,-,13
CASSQSSTGENNEQYF,TRBV4-3,once,16
CASSRQGVSPLHF,TRBV3-1/TRBV3-2,-,13
CASSIGGFGGNNEQFF,TRBV19,-,16
CASSEGGGEQFF,TRBV2,-,12
CAWSSSRQGRDGYTF,TRBV30,-,15
CATRPTGANTGELFF,TRBV2,-,15
CASSRGEGGWTEAFF,TRBV14,-,15
CASSLSGTGRWTGELFF,TRBV28,-,17
CASKRPDREYQPQHF,TRBV28,-,15
CASSYRYGTAESAFF,TRBV6-2/TRBV6-3,-,15
CATSGLTGGELFF,TRBV6-5,-,13
CASSPMRVSNQPQHF,TRBV7-8,-,15
CASSQGLQTGYGYTF,TRBV3-1/TRBV3-2,-,15
CSGLGDGYTEAFF,TRBV29-1,few,13
CSARGDLVLAQYF,TRBV29-1,-,13
CASSPPGNTEAFF,TRBV3-1/TRBV3-2,-,13